Shown below are 18 T cell receptor beta chains from a single sample sequenced in a study of beta chain features in type 1 diabetes. The study reverse transcribed the entire isolated RNA, so it sequenced expressed TCRB transcripts. Here immunoSEQ multiplex PCR was the method, and the copy in TCRdb shows in-frame clones only, minus some. The sample lists hundreds of thousands of clones; about a sixth were seen once. Material: naive CD4+ T cells from blood. These receptor sequences come from a woman younger than 30 in good health.

Here the CDR3 DNA reads TGTGCCAGCAGCCTTACTGGTCCAGGGTCGGGGCAAGAGACCCAGTACTTC. This codes for CASSLTGPGSGQETQYF. The gene calls are TRBV7-9 and TRBJ2-5; D tentatively reads TRBD1 or TRBD2 (5 bases each). The V gene's germline CDR1 is SEHNR and CDR2 FQNEAQ (reference sequence). This CDR3 contains 17 residues. Trimming took off 5 bases at V and 2 bases at J, with 21 bases between the two ends.

In its sample, this clone was seen a few times. The chain recombines TRBV5-1 with TRBJ2-5, with 11 bases aligning to TRBD2. Germline trimming cut 4 bases from V and 5 bases from J; bases unmatched to any gene: 10. From germline, CDR1 is SGHRS and CDR2 YFSETQ. CDR3 length: 16 residues. In DNA, the CDR3 is TGCGCCAGCAGCAGATCCACTAGCGGGAGCGGGGAGACCCAGTACTTC. Encoded protein: CASSRSTSGSGETQYF.

The V call is TRBV28, the J call TRBJ2-3; no definite D call. The CDR3 runs to 12 residues. Per the germline V gene, CDR1 is MDHEN and CDR2 is SYDVKM. Trimming took off 1 base at V and 5 bases at J, with 4 bases between the two ends. The CDR3 sequence is CASSLLEDTQYF. CDR3 DNA: TGTGCCAGCAGTTTATTGGAAGATACGCAGTATTTT.

Only a few counts were recorded for this clone. The rearrangement uses TRBV11-1 and TRBJ1-1; no clear D. This CDR3 is 14 amino acids long. Trimming cost V 3 bases and J 5 bases, with 13 bases left between them. Germline V gene sequence: CDR1 SGHAT, CDR2 FQDESV (reference sequence). The CDR3 nucleotides read TGTGCCAGCAGCTTGCGTCGGTGGGGAACTGAAGCTTTCTTT. It is translated as CASSLRRWGTEAFF.

On this clone itself: One junction end does not reproduce the germline sequence, and a read error may be involved. This rearrangement joins TRBV9 to TRBJ1-2, with D unresolved. Germline CDR1 is SGDLS and CDR2 is YYNGEE. The CDR3 is made up of 13 amino acids. The CDR3 coding sequence is TGTGCCAGCGGCGTAGATCCCGGGGATGGCTACACCTTC. Encoded protein: CASGVDPGDGYTF.

This clone showed up just a few times. The rearrangement uses TRBV29-1 and TRBJ1-2, with 9 bases fitting TRBD1. The length of the CDR3 is 12 residues. The J segment lost 4 bases and the V segment lost 5 bases, leaving 2 bases of the junction unmatched. Germline V gives CDR1 SQVTM, CDR2 ANQGSEA. The CDR3, as DNA: TGCAGCGTTTGGACAGGGGTCTATGGCTACACCTTC. Translated, it gives CSVWTGVYGYTF.

The chain uses TRBV18 and TRBJ1-2; D is ambiguous. CDR3 size: 11 residues. Trimming cost V 5 bases and J 7 bases, with 8 bases left between them. Germline loops: CDR1 KGHSH, CDR2 LQKENI. CDR3 amino acids: CASSTVGGYTF. The CDR3 region has the DNA TGTGCCAGCTCAACGGTTGGTGGCTACACCTTC.

This clone appeared a few times. This chain links TRBV29-1 with TRBJ2-7; TRBD2 agrees at 7 bases. The CDR3 is 14 residues long. CDR1 is SQVTM and CDR2 is ANQGSEA in the germline V gene. J lost 4 bases, V lost 7 bases, and 13 bases had no gene match. Here the CDR3 DNA reads TGCAGCGCCCGAACGGAGGGAGGGCCTTACGAGCAGTACTTC. This translates into CSARTEGGPYEQYF.

The CDR3 DNA reads TGTGCCAGCAGCGCCCAGGGGAGCGGTGAAAAACTGTTTTTT. Translating gives CASSAQGSGEKLFF. The chain is built from TRBV9 and TRBJ1-4, with D possibly matching TRBD1 (6 bases). The CDR3 loop spans 14 amino acids. V lost 3 bases and J 7 bases, leaving 13 bases between the germline ends. Germline V lookup: CDR1 SGDLS, CDR2 YYNGEE.

This clone was observed a handful of times. The V and J genes are TRBV7-9 and TRBJ2-7; D is undetermined. Germline V CDR1 and CDR2: SEHNR, FQNEAQ (reference sequence). CDR3 length: 12 residues. Trimming removed 2 bases from V and 3 bases from J, with 5 bases in between. Here the CDR3 DNA reads TGTGCCAGCAGCTTACCAAACTACGAGCAGTACTTC. Translating gives CASSLPNYEQYF.

This clone turned up a few times. The V call is TRBV5-1, the J call TRBJ2-3, with 7 bases identical to TRBD1. The CDR3 is 14 amino acids. Germline CDR1 is SGHRS and CDR2 is YFSETQ. V was clipped by 4 bases and J by 5 bases; unmatched bases: 7. The CDR3 region has the DNA TGCGCCAGCAGCCCAGACAGGGAGCTAGATACGCAGTATTTT. This translates into CASSPDRELDTQYF.

This sequence joins TRBV28 and TRBJ1-5; 11 bases map to TRBD1. Germline CDR1 reads MDHEN; CDR2 reads SYDVKM. There are 16 residues in the CDR3. The V and J ends lost 5 bases and 5 bases, in that order; junction bases with no gene match: 8. The CDR3 sequence is CASSPPWDRGYQPQHF. For the CDR3, the DNA is TGTGCCAGCAGTCCCCCCTGGGACAGGGGGTATCAGCCCCAGCATTTT.

This chain uses TRBV28 with TRBJ1-2, with D maybe TRBD1 (5 bases). The germline gives CDR1 MDHEN, CDR2 SYDVKM. CDR3 length: 13 residues. Trimming stripped 5 bases from V and 6 bases from J, with 13 bases between. The CDR3 loop is CASSATDENGYTF. As DNA, the CDR3 is TGTGCCAGCAGTGCGACAGACGAAAATGGCTACACCTTC.

The rearrangement joins TRBV13 to TRBJ2-3; 11 bases fit TRBD2. Germline CDR1 and CDR2: PRHDT and FYEKMQ (reference sequence). The J segment lost 4 bases and the V segment lost 6 bases, leaving 6 bases of the junction unmatched. The CDR3 is 15 residues long. The CDR3 loop reads CASRSLSGRADTQYF. The CDR3 nucleotides read TGTGCCAGCAGGAGCCTTAGCGGGAGGGCAGATACGCAGTATTTT. Drawing the rest from reference TRBV13 and TRBJ2-3, the complete variable domain is AAGVIQSPRHLIKEKRETATLKCYPIPRHDTVYWYQQGPGQDPQFLISFYEKMQSDKGSIPDRFSAQQFSDYHSELNMSSLELGDSALYFCASRSLSGRADTQYFGPGTRLTVL.

This clone showed up just a few times. The chain uses TRBV18 and TRBJ2-3; D might be TRBD1 or TRBD2, each matching 5 bases. The CDR3 consists of 17 residues. The germline V gene encodes CDR1 KGHSH and CDR2 LQKENI. Trimming removed 2 bases at V and 6 bases at J, with 21 bases between. The CDR3 is CASSPRAGLRGVDTQYF. The CDR3 DNA is TGTGCCAGCTCACCAAGAGCAGGACTCCGAGGGGTGGATACGCAGTATTTT.

This clone was detected only a few times. CDR3 sequence reads: CASSQNPGLAGSTDTQYF. The CDR3 region has the DNA TGTGCCAGCAGCCAGAACCCGGGACTAGCGGGCTCGACAGATACGCAGTATTTT. V gene TRBV5-4 combines with J gene TRBJ2-3, with 12 nucleotides matching TRBD2. CDR3 size: 18 residues. The V and J ends lost 4 bases and 3 bases, in that order; junction bases with no gene match: 12. Germline CDR1 and CDR2: SGHNT and YYREEE (reference sequence).

This clone has more than one count but fewer than ten. The chain couples TRBV28 to TRBJ2-5, with D possibly being TRBD1 (6 bases). Trimming stripped 6 bases from V and 5 bases from J, with 10 bases between. Germline V gene sequence: CDR1 MDHEN, CDR2 SYDVKM. The CDR3 length is 12 residues. The CDR3 sequence is CASRRTDETQYF. CDR3 sequence (DNA): TGTGCCAGCAGGCGGACAGACGAGACCCAGTACTTC.

The chain has TRBV5-6 and TRBJ2-4; maybe TRBD2 (6 bases). CDR3 size: 14 residues. The V end was cut by 2 bases, the J end by 4 bases, with 10 bases between. Germline loops: CDR1 SGHDT, CDR2 YYEEEE. This CDR3 reads CASSFGGAKNIQYF. Written as DNA, the CDR3 is TGTGCCAGCAGCTTTGGAGGGGCGAAAAACATTCAGTACTTC.